The T cell receptor beta chain described here comes from a study of T-cell reconstitution after alpha-beta-depleted transplantation in children. CDR3 size: 17 residues. The V and J ends lost 2 bases and 2 bases, in that order; junction bases with no gene match: 10. The germline CDR1 and CDR2 sequences are SQVTM and ANQGSEA. This clonotype has a count of ten or more. A library of TCRbeta sequences, prepared with unique molecular identifiers, was generated. From the PCR reads, TCRdb called clonotypes with MiXCR, one entry per CDR3 protein. The sample includes 600,000 to 700,000 distinct CDR3 sequences, over 15% of them seen just once.

The rearrangement uses TRBV29-1 and TRBJ2-3, with 10 nucleotides matching TRBD2. The sample here was PBMCs from the stem cell graft donor, taken from the stem cell graft. The TCR comes from a human donor who donated a stem cell graft to a child with acute myeloid leukemia. CDR3 in amino acids: CSVESLKLAGFTDTQYF. As DNA, the CDR3 is TGCAGCGTTGAATCCCTTAAACTAGCGGGATTCACAGATACGCAGTATTTT.